This T cell receptor (beta chain) is from a study of identical twins. As for this clonotype: The antigen is not known.

V lost 6 bases and J 7 bases, leaving 13 bases between the germline ends. CDR3 length: 13 amino acids. TCRdb fed the 5' RACE reads into MiXCR, producing one record per CDR3 protein. The data hold about 470,000 distinct CDR3 sequences, with approximately 24% observed a single time. The study's findings and limits: Fewer insertions characterized abundant cord blood beta clonotypes, whereas memory repertoires showed none.

This same sample was also part of a study on T cells expressing NK-cell markers.

The gene calls are TRBV12-3 or TRBV12-4 and TRBJ2-1; TRBD1 might be the D (5 bases). Sequencing used CD4+ T cells sorted from blood. The origin of this receptor is a woman aged 18 to 35 in good health. The CDR3, as DNA: TGTGCCAGCAGACCGCCGGACATAAATGAGCAGTTCTTC. Its translation is CASRPPDINEQFF.